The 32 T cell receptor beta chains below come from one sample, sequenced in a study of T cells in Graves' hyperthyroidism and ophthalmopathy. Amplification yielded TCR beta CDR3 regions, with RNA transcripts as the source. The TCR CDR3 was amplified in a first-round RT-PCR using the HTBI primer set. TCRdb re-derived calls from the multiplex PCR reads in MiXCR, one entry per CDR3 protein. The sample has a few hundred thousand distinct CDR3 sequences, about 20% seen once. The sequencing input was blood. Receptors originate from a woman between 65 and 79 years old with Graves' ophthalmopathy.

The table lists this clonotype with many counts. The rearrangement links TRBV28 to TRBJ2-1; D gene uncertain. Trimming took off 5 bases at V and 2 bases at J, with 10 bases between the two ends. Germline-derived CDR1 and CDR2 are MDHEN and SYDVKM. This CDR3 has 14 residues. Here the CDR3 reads CASSIRVAYNEQFF. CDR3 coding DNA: TGTGCCAGCAGTATAAGAGTCGCCTACAATGAGCAGTTCTTC.

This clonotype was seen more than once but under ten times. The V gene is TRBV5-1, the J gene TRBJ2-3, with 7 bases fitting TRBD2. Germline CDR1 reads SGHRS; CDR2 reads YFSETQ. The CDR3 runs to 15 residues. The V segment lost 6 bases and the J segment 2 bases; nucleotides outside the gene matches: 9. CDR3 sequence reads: CASTSGTTNTDTQYF. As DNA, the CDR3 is TGCGCCAGCACCTCCGGGACTACAAACACAGATACGCAGTATTTT.

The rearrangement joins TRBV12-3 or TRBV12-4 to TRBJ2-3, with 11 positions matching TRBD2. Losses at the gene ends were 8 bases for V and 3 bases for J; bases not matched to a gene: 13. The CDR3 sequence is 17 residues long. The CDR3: CASATSLAGVSTDTQYF. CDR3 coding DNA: TGTGCCAGCGCAACATCACTAGCGGGAGTATCTACAGATACGCAGTATTTT.

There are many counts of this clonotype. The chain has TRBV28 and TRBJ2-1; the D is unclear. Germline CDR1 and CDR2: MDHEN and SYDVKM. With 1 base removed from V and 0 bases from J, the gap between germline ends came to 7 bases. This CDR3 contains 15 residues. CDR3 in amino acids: CASSLSWSSYNEQFF. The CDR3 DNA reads TGTGCCAGCAGTTTATCATGGAGCTCCTACAATGAGCAGTTCTTC.

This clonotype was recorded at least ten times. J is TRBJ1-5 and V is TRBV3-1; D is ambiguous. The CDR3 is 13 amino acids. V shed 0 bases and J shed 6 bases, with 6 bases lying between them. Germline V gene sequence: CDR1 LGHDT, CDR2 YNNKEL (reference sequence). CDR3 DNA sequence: TGTGCCAGCAGCCAAGATCGGATTCAGCCCCAGCATTTT. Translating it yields CASSQDRIQPQHF.

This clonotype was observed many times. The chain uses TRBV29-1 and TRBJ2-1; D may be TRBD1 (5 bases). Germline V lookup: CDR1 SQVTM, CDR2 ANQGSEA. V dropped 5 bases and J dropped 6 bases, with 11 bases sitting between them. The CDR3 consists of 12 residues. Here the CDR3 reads CSVSVGANEQFF. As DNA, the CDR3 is TGCAGCGTTTCTGTTGGGGCCAATGAGCAGTTCTTC.

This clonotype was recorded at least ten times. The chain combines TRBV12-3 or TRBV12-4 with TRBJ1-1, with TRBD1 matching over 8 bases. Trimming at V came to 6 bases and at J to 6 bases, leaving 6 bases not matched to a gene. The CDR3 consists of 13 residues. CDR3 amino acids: CASRLDREAEAFF. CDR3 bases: TGTGCCAGCAGACTGGACAGGGAGGCTGAAGCTTTCTTT.

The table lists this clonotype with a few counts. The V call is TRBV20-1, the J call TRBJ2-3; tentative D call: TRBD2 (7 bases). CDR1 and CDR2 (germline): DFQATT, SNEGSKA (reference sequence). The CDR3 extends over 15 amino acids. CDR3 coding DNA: TGCAGCGCCGACGGGGGGCTAGTAGTTCGAGATACGCAGTATTTT. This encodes CSADGGLVVRDTQYF.

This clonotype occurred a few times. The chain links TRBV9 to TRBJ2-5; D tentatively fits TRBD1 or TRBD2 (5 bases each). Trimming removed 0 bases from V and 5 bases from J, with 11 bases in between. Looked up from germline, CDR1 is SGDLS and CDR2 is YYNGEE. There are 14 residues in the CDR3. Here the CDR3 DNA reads TGTGCCAGCAGCGTAGACGGGGCGCCTGAGACCCAGTACTTC. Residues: CASSVDGAPETQYF.

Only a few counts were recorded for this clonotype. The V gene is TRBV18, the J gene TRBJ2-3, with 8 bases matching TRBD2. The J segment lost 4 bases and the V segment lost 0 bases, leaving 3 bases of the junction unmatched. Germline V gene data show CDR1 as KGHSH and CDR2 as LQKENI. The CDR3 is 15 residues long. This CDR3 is CASSPPSGTADTQYF. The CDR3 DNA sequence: TGTGCCAGCTCACCACCTAGCGGGACGGCAGATACGCAGTATTTT. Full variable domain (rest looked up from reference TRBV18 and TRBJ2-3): NAGVMQNPRHLVRRRGQEARLRCSPMKGHSHVYWYRQLPEEGLKFMVYLQKENIIDESGMPKERFSAEFPKEGPSILRIQQVVRGDSAAYFCASSPPSGTADTQYFGPGTRLTVL.

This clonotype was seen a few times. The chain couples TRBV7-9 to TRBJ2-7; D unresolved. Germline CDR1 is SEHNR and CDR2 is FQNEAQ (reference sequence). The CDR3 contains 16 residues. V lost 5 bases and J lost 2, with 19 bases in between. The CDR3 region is CASSPEVRGPAYEQYF. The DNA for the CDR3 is TGTGCCAGCAGCCCGGAAGTTCGCGGCCCGGCCTACGAGCAGTACTTC.

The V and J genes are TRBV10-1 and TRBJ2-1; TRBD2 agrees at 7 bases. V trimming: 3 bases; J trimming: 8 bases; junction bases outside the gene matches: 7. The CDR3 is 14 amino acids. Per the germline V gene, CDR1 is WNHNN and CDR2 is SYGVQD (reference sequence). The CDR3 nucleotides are TGCGCCAGCAGTGACTCAGGGAGGGAGGATGAGCAGTTCTTC. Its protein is CASSDSGREDEQFF.

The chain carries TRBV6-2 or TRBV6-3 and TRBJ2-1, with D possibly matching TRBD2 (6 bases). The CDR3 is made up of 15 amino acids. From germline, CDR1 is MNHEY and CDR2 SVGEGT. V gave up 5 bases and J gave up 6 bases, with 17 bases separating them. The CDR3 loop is CASSPGTPPINEQFF. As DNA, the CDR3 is TGTGCCAGCAGTCCCGGGACTCCACCCATCAATGAGCAGTTCTTC.

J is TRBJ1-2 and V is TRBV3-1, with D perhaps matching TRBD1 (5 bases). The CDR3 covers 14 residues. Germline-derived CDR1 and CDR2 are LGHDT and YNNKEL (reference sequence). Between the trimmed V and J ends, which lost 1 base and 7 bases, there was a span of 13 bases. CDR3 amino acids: CASSQVAGRSGYTF. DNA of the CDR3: TGTGCCAGCAGCCAAGTGGCAGGGCGTAGTGGCTACACCTTC.

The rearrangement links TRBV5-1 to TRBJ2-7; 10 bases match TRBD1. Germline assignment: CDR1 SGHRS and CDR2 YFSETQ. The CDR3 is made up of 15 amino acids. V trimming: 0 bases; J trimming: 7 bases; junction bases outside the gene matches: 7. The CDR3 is CASSLGGTGDGEQYF. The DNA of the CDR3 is TGCGCCAGCAGCTTGGGAGGGACAGGGGATGGGGAGCAGTACTTC.

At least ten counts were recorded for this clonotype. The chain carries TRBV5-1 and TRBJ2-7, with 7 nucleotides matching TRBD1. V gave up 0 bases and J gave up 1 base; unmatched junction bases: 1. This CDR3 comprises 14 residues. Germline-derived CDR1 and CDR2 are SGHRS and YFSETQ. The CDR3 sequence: CASSLEGQSYEQYF. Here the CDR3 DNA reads TGCGCCAGCAGCTTGGAGGGACAGTCCTACGAGCAGTACTTC.

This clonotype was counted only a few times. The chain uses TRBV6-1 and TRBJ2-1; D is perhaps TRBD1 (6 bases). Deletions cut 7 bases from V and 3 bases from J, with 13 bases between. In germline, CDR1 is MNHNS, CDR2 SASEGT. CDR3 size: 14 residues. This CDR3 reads CASTNGDNYNEQFF. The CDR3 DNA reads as TGTGCCAGCACCAATGGGGACAACTACAATGAGCAGTTCTTC.

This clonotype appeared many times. This CDR3 reads CATSPTGRYGYTF. In DNA form, the CDR3 reads TGTGCCACCTCGCCTACAGGGCGCTATGGCTACACCTTC. V and J are TRBV28 and TRBJ1-2, with D possibly being TRBD1 (6 bases). Germline V gives CDR1 MDHEN, CDR2 SYDVKM. Trimming cost V 10 bases and J 4 bases, with 16 bases left between them. The CDR3 has 13 residues.

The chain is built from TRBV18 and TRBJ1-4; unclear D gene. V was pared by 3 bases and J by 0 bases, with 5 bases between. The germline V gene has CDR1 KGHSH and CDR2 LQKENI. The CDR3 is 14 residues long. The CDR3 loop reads CASSPRSTNEKLFF. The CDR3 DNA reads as TGTGCCAGCTCACCCAGATCAACTAATGAAAAACTGTTTTTT.

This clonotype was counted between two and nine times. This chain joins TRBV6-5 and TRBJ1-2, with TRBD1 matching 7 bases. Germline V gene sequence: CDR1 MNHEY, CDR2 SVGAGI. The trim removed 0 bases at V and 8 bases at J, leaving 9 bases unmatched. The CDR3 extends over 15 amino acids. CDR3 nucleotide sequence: TGTGCCAGCAGTTACTCGTCGACAGGGACGTGGGGCTACACCTTC. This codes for CASSYSSTGTWGYTF.

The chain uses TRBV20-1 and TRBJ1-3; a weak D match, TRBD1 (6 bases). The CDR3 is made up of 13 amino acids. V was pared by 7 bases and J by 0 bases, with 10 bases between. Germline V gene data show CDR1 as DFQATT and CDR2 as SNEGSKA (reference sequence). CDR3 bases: TGCAGTGTGCAGGGGATCTCTGGAAACACCATATATTTT. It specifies CSVQGISGNTIYF.

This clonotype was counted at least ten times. The CDR3 nucleotides read TGTGCCAGCAGCTTAACACGGTACGAGCAGTACTTC. This sequence encodes CASSLTRYEQYF. This sequence joins TRBV7-2 and TRBJ2-7; D gene ambiguous. CDR1 is SGHTA and CDR2 is FQGNSA in the germline V gene. The length of the CDR3 is 12 residues. V was cut by 2 bases and J by 4 bases, with 6 bases left in between.

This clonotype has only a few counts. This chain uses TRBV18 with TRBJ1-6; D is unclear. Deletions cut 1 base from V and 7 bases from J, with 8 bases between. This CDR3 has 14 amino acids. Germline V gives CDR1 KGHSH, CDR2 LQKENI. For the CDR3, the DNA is TGTGCCAGCTCACCACTGGCGCAAAATTCACCCCTCCACTTT. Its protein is CASSPLAQNSPLHF.

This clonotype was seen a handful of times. The DNA of the CDR3 is TGTGCCAGCAGCTTAAGTTCTGGAGCCGGGGAGCTGTTTTTT. Translated: CASSLSSGAGELFF. The V call is TRBV7-3, the J call TRBJ2-2; D remains ambiguous. CDR1 and CDR2 (germline): SGHTA, FQGTGA. V lost 1 base and J lost 6, with 9 bases in between. CDR3 length: 14 amino acids.

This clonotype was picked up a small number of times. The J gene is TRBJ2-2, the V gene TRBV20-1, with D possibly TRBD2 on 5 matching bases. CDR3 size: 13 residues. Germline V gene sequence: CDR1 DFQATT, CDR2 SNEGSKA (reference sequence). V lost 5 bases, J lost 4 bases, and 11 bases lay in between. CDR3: CSALRTATGELFF. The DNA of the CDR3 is TGCAGTGCTCTCAGGACTGCCACCGGGGAGCTGTTTTTT.

Here the CDR3 reads CASSLEGQMNEQFF. CDR3 coding DNA: TGTGCCAGCAGCTTAGAGGGACAGATGAATGAGCAGTTCTTC. The chain links TRBV7-9 to TRBJ2-1; TRBD1 matches at 7 bases. CDR1 is SEHNR, CDR2 FQNEAQ, per germline (reference sequence). Losses at the gene ends were 1 base for V and 7 bases for J; bases not matched to a gene: 4. The length of the CDR3 is 14 residues. Together with reference TRBV7-9 and TRBJ2-1, the CDR3 gives the full variable domain: DTGVSQNPRHKITKRGQNVTFRCDPISEHNRLYWYRQTLGQGPEFLTYFQNEAQLEKSRLLSDRFSAERPKGSFSTLEIQRTEQGDSAMYLCASSLEGQMNEQFFGPGTRLTVL.

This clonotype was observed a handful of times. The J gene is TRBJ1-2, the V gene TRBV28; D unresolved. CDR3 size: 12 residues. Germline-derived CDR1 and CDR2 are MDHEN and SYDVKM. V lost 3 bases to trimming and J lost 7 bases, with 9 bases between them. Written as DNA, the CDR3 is TGTGCCAGCAGTTTTAGGGATTTTGGCTACACCTTC. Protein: CASSFRDFGYTF.

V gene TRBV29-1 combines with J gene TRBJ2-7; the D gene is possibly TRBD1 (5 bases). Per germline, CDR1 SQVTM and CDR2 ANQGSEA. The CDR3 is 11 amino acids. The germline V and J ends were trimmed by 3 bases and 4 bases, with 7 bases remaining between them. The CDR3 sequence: CSVDSGYEQYF. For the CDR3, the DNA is TGCAGCGTTGATTCAGGGTACGAGCAGTACTTC.

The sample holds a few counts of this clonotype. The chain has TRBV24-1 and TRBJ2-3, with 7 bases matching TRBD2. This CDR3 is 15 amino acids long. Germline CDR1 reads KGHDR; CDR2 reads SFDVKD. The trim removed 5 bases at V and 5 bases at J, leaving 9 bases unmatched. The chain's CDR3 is CATSVVGGREDTQYF. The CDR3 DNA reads TGTGCCACCAGTGTGGTGGGAGGGCGTGAAGATACGCAGTATTTT.

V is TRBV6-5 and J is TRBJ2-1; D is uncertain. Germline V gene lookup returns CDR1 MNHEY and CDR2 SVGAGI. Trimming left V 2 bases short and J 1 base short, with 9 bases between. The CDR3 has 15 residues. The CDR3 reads CASSYIGVSYNEQFF. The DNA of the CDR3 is TGTGCCAGCAGTTACATCGGCGTATCCTACAATGAGCAGTTCTTC.

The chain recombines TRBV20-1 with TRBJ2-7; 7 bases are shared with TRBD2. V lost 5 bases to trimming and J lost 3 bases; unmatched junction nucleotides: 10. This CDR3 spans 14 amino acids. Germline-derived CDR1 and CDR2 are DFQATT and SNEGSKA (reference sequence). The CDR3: CSAGGGRAGYEQYF. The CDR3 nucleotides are TGCAGTGCTGGTGGTGGGAGGGCAGGCTACGAGCAGTACTTC.

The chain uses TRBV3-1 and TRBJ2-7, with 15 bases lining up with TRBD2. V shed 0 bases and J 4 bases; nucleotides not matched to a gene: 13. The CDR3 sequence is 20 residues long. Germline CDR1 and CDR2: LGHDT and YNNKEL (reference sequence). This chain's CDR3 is CASSQEIPGLAGGPSYEQYF. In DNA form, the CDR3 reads TGTGCCAGCAGCCAAGAAATCCCTGGACTAGCGGGAGGGCCTTCGTACGAGCAGTACTTC.